This T cell receptor (beta chain) was sequenced in a study of blood T cell repertoires in COVID-19. Study information: T cells, B-cell-depleted T cells, or PBMCs provided the cDNA or gDNA that served as material.

The ends lost 6 bases at V and 11 bases at J; junction bases unmatched: 5. Germline loops: CDR1 SNHLY, CDR2 FYNNEI. This CDR3 comprises 13 residues. Sequencing was performed with immunoSEQ multiplex PCR; in TCRdb, only in-frame clones are kept and a portion is missing. Among a few hundred thousand clones listed, around four fifths were seen once. This rearrangement joins TRBV2 to TRBJ1-6; 9 bases line up with TRBD1. The source of this sequence is a woman of 80 years or more with COVID-19, enrolled during active disease. The sample taken for sequencing was peripheral blood. The CDR3 reads CASRGTGSPPLHF. The CDR3 nucleotides are TGTGCCAGCAGGGGGACAGGGAGTCCACCCCTCCACTTT. The full variable domain, in which reference TRBV2 and TRBJ1-6 provide the parts outside the CDR3, is EPEVTQTPSHQVTQMGQEVILRCVPISNHLYFYWYRQILGQKVEFLVSFYNNEISEKSEIFDDQFSVERPDGSNFTLKIRSTKLEDSAMYFCASRGTGSPPLHFGNGTRLTVT.